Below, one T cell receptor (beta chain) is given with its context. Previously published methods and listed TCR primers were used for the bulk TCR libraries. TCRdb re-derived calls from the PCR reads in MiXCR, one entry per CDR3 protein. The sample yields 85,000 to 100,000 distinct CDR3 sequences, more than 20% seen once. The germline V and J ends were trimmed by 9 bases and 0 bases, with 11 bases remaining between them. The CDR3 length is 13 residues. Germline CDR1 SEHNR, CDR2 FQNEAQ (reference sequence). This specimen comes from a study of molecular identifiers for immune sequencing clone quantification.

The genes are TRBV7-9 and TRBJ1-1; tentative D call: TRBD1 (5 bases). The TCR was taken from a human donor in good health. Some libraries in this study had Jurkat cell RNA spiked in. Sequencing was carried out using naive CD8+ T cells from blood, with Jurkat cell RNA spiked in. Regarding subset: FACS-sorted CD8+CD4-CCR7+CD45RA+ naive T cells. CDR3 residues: CASGAGLNTEAFF. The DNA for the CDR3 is TGTGCCAGTGGGGCGGGGCTGAACACTGAAGCTTTCTTT.